This T cell receptor beta chain was found in a study of blood T cells in healthy people across ages. Study findings and constraints: Older individuals had lower TCR beta diversity per million T cells (the decline was roughly linear).

This clonotype was seen only a few times. Its matching antigen is unknown. Deletions cut 4 bases from V and 5 bases from J, with 9 bases between. The CDR3 extends over 12 amino acids. Germline CDR1 reads SGHKS; CDR2 reads YYEKEE (reference sequence). It was with a sample-barcoded 5' primer and a J-beta primer mix that a second PCR of roughly 6 to 12 cycles was run. TCRdb re-called the 5' RACE reads with MiXCR, one entry per CDR3 protein. Among about 640,000 distinct CDR3 sequences listed, roughly 53% were seen once. The origin of this receptor is a man in his 60s in good health. V gene TRBV5-5 combines with J gene TRBJ2-5; D ambiguous. What was sequenced was blood. The CDR3 bases are TGTGCCAGCAGCGGCCCAAGTGAGACCCAGTACTTC. Translation gives CASSGPSETQYF.